These 21 T cell receptor beta chains were sequenced from one sample in a study of CD8+CD57+ T cells in acquired aplastic anemia. It was genomic DNA that served as the template for profiling TCR beta VDJ and CDR3. TCRdb re-called the reads with MiXCR, one entry per CDR3 protein. In the table there are 200,000 to 250,000 distinct CDR3 sequences, roughly 35% of which are singletons. Sequenced sample: sorted CD4+, CD8+, or CD8+CD57+ T cells (not recorded which) from PBMCs. These receptors originate from a human donor in good health, serving as a control.

The rearrangement uses TRBV20-1 and TRBJ2-1; the match to TRBD2 covers 10 bases. From germline, CDR1 is DFQATT and CDR2 SNEGSKA (reference sequence). The CDR3 contains 16 residues. V lost 1 base to trimming and J lost 8 bases; unmatched junction nucleotides: 11. CDR3 in DNA: TGCAGTGCTAGAGTGCCCAGCGGGAGGGCCTGGGATGAGCAGTTCTTC. This codes for CSARVPSGRAWDEQFF.

This clonotype was found a few times. Here the CDR3 reads CASQDYNEQFF. CDR3 nucleotides: TGTGCCAGCCAGGATTACAATGAGCAGTTCTTC. The genes are TRBV5-5 and TRBJ2-1, with D unclear. CDR3 length: 11 amino acids. V gave up 7 bases and J gave up 4 bases, with 6 bases separating them. CDR1 and CDR2 from the germline V gene are SGHKS and YYEKEE (reference sequence).

In this sample, this clonotype turned up many times. The chain uses TRBV20-1 and TRBJ1-2, with 8 nucleotides matching TRBD1. From germline, CDR1 is DFQATT and CDR2 SNEGSKA (reference sequence). Trimming removed 7 bases from V and 4 bases from J; junction bases left unmatched: 5. The CDR3 has 12 residues. CDR3 nucleotide sequence: TGCAGTGGGACAGGGATAAGCTATGGCTACACCTTC. Translated: CSGTGISYGYTF.

Concerning this clonotype itself: A much larger clone lies a single base off, so this may be a read error. V and J are TRBV9 and TRBJ1-2; D remains unclear. The CDR3 sequence is 16 residues long. Germline CDR1 is SGDLS and CDR2 is YYNGEE. CDR3 coding DNA: TGTGCCAGCAGCGTTTCTCTCGCCAACGAGTACTATGACTACACCTTC. This encodes CASSVSLANEYYDYTF.

This clonotype was recorded many times. This chain connects TRBV7-8 to TRBJ2-7, with D tentatively TRBD1 (6 bases). CDR1 and CDR2 (germline): SGHVS, FQNEAQ. V was clipped by 3 bases and J by 6 bases, with 15 bases between them. The CDR3 has 14 amino acids. The CDR3 sequence: CASSFRGPVGEQYV. CDR3 sequence (DNA): TGTGCCAGCAGCTTCAGGGGACCGGTCGGCGAGCAGTACGTC.

The rearrangement uses TRBV28 and TRBJ2-3, with D maybe TRBD1 (5 bases). The CDR3 totals 13 residues. The V and J ends lost 7 bases and 5 bases respectively, with 13 bases between them. From germline, CDR1 is MDHEN and CDR2 SYDVKM. CDR3 region: CASTGAGVDTQYF. As DNA, the CDR3 is TGTGCCAGCACTGGGGCTGGGGTAGATACGCAGTATTTT. The entire variable domain, with the rest obtained from reference TRBV28 and TRBJ2-3, is as follows: DVKVTQSSRYLVKRTGEKVFLECVQDMDHENMFWYRQDPGLGLRLIYFSYDVKMKEKGDIPEGYSVSREKKERFSLILESASTNQTSMYLCASTGAGVDTQYFGPGTRLTVL.

This clonotype was detected a few times. This may come from a read error, since a much larger clone is one base off. The gene calls are TRBV19 and TRBJ1-2, with D possibly matching TRBD1 (5 bases). The CDR3 extends over 14 amino acids. Germline V gene lookup returns CDR1 LNHDA and CDR2 SQIVND (reference sequence). The V end lost 5 bases, the J end lost 3 bases, and 13 bases lay between the germline ends. CDR3 amino acids: CASSVFGGYYGYTF. The CDR3 DNA sequence: TGTGCCAGTAGTGTATTTGGGGGATACTATGGCTACACCTTC.

The chain is built from TRBV29-1 and TRBJ2-7; 9 bases are a match to TRBD1. V dropped 5 bases and J dropped 3; count of bases not matched to a gene: 5. The CDR3 loop spans 13 amino acids. The V gene's germline CDR1 is SQVTM and CDR2 ANQGSEA. The CDR3 coding sequence is TGCAGCGTTCAGGGACAGGGAGGCTACGAGCAGTACTTC. Amino acids: CSVQGQGGYEQYF.

This clonotype appeared a few times. The rearrangement uses TRBV18 and TRBJ2-7; unclear D gene. This CDR3 is built from 13 residues. V lost 4 bases and J lost 6, with 13 bases in between. Germline-derived CDR1 and CDR2 are KGHSH and LQKENI. The CDR3: CASSLTYPPEQYF. In DNA, the CDR3 is TGTGCCAGCTCACTTACCTATCCCCCCGAGCAGTACTTC.

In regard to this clonotype: The junction and the germline gene differ at one end; a read error may be behind it. V gene TRBV6-1 combines with J gene TRBJ1-1; D may be TRBD1 (5 bases). CDR3 size: 15 residues. Germline lookup yields CDR1 MNHNS and CDR2 SASEGT. CDR3 sequence (DNA): TGTGCCAGCAGTGAGACAGTTAGTTGGAACGCTGAAGCTTTCTTT. It codes for CASSETVSWNAEAFF.

This clonotype was detected only once. The chain links TRBV10-3 to TRBJ2-7; D may correspond to TRBD1 or TRBD2 (5 bases each). This CDR3 region has 14 residues. Per the germline V gene, CDR1 is ENHRY and CDR2 is SYGVKD. V was trimmed by 8 bases and J by 0 bases, leaving 14 bases between them. CDR3 bases: TGTGCCATCTCCGGGACGAAGCTCTCCTACGAGCAGTACTTC. Its translation: CAISGTKLSYEQYF.

This clonotype was counted once. A clone one base away is much larger, so this may be a read error. CDR3 amino acids: CASRAGPTVGYTF. DNA of the CDR3: TGTGCCAGCAGGGCGGGACCTACGGTCGGCTACACCTTC. This chain uses TRBV24-1 with TRBJ1-2, with D perhaps TRBD1 (5 bases). Trimming left V 11 bases short and J 8 bases short, with 20 bases between. Looked up from germline, CDR1 is KGHDR and CDR2 is SFDVKD. The CDR3 covers 13 residues.

A few counts support this clonotype. J is TRBJ2-7 and V is TRBV5-1; TRBD2 agrees at 8 bases. Germline CDR1 is SGHRS and CDR2 is YFSETQ. This CDR3 contains 17 residues. V shed 0 bases, J shed 3 bases, and the junction held 11 bases outside the gene matches. CDR3 protein: CASSLVYRGGRNYEQYF. The CDR3 nucleotides read TGCGCCAGCAGCTTGGTGTATCGGGGGGGCAGAAACTACGAGCAGTACTTC.

The chain uses TRBV25-1 and TRBJ1-6; possibly TRBD1 for D (6 bases). Between the trimmed V and J ends, which lost 2 bases and 4 bases, there was a span of 9 bases. Germline CDR1 is MGHDK and CDR2 is SYGVNS. The CDR3 has 15 amino acids. CDR3 sequence reads: CASSESGQYNSPLHF. The CDR3 DNA follows: TGTGCCAGCAGTGAAAGCGGACAGTATAATTCACCCCTCCACTTT.

This clonotype has only one observation. CDR3 coding DNA: TGTGCCAGCAGCTTAGACGGACTAGCGGCATTGGAGCAGTACTTC. This gives the protein CASSLDGLAALEQYF. The chain couples TRBV11-2 to TRBJ2-7; 10 bases align to TRBD2. Losses at the gene ends were 0 bases for V and 7 bases for J; bases not matched to a gene: 6. This CDR3 has 15 residues. Germline values: CDR1 SGHAT, CDR2 FQNNGV.

The chain uses TRBV24-1 and TRBJ2-5; D gene ambiguous. The CDR3 is 13 amino acids. Germline CDR1 KGHDR, CDR2 SFDVKD. With 8 bases removed from V and 2 bases from J, the gap between germline ends came to 11 bases. The CDR3, as DNA: TGTGCCACCACCCAGTTCGGGCAAGAGACCCAGTACTTC. Translation: CATTQFGQETQYF.

The J gene is TRBJ2-7, the V gene TRBV4-2, with TRBD1 matching 7 bases. Germline loops: CDR1 LGHNA, CDR2 YNFKEQ. This CDR3 contains 17 residues. V shed 8 bases, J shed 3 bases, and the junction held 19 bases outside the gene matches. CDR3 residues: CASSPRKFDRESYEQYF. Written as DNA, the CDR3 is TGTGCCAGCTCACCTAGGAAGTTCGACAGGGAAAGCTACGAGCAGTACTTC.

This clonotype occurred many times. The V gene is TRBV13, the J gene TRBJ2-7, with D possibly called TRBD1 or TRBD2 (5 bases each). Germline lookup yields CDR1 PRHDT and CDR2 FYEKMQ (reference sequence). V dropped 5 bases and J dropped 0 bases, with 11 bases sitting between them. The CDR3 totals 14 residues. CDR3 DNA: TGTGCCAGCAGCCGCGCAGGGAGCTCCTACGAGCAGTACTTC. Its translation: CASSRAGSSYEQYF.

This rearrangement joins TRBV7-9 to TRBJ1-2; D ambiguous. The V gene's germline CDR1 is SEHNR and CDR2 FQNEAQ (reference sequence). V lost 4 bases and J lost 1, with 10 bases in between. The CDR3 spans 14 residues. The chain's CDR3 is CASSYSQNNYGYTF. CDR3 coding DNA: TGTGCCAGCAGCTACAGTCAGAATAACTATGGCTACACCTTC. Drawing the rest from reference TRBV7-9 and TRBJ1-2, the complete variable domain is DTGVSQNPRHKITKRGQNVTFRCDPISEHNRLYWYRQTLGQGPEFLTYFQNEAQLEKSRLLSDRFSAERPKGSFSTLEIQRTEQGDSAMYLCASSYSQNNYGYTFGSGTRLTVV.

V gene TRBV19 combines with J gene TRBJ1-2; no definite D call. The CDR3 covers 11 residues. The germline V gene has CDR1 LNHDA and CDR2 SQIVND (reference sequence). V was shortened by 1 base and J by 7 bases, with 4 bases between the two germline ends. CDR3 amino acids: CASSIARGYTF. CDR3 nucleotide sequence: TGTGCCAGTAGTATAGCGCGTGGCTACACCTTC. The whole variable domain, filled in from reference TRBV19 and TRBJ1-2, reads DGGITQSPKYLFRKEGQNVTLSCEQNLNHDAMYWYRQDPGQGLRLIYYSQIVNDFQKGDIAEGYSVSREKKESFPLTVTSAQKNPTAFYLCASSIARGYTFGSGTRLTVV.

This clonotype occurred many times. The chain uses TRBV9 and TRBJ1-6; TRBD1 agrees at 7 bases. There are 14 residues in the CDR3. V was clipped by 7 bases and J by 4 bases; unmatched bases: 5. CDR1 and CDR2 (germline): SGDLS, YYNGEE. The CDR3 reads CASGQQGYNSPLHF. CDR3 DNA sequence: TGTGCCAGCGGACAACAGGGGTATAATTCACCCCTCCACTTT.